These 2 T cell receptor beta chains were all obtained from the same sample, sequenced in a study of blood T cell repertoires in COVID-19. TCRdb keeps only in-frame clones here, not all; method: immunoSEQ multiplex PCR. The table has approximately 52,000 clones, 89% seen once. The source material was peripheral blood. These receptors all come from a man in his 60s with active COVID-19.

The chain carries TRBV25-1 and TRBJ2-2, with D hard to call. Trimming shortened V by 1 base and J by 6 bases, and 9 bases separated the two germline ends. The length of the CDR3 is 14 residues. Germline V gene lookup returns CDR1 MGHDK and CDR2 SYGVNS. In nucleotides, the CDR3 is TGTGCCAGCAGTGAATGGCTCGAGGCCGGGGAGCTGTTTTTT. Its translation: CASSEWLEAGELFF.

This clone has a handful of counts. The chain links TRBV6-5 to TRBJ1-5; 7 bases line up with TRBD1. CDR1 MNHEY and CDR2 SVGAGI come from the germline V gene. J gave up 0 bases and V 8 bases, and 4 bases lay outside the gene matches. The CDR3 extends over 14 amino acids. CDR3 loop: CASRGGSSNQPQHF. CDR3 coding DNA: TGTGCCAGCCGAGGGGGCAGTAGCAATCAGCCCCAGCATTTT.